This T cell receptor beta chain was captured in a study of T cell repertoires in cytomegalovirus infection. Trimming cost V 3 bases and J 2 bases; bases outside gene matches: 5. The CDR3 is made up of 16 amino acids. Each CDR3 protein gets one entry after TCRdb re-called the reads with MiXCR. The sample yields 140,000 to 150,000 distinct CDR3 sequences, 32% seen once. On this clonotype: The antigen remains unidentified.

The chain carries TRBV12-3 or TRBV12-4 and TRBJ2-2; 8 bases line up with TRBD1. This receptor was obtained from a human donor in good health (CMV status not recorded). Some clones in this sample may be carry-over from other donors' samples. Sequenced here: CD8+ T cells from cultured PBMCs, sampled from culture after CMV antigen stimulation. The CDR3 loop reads CASSLGDRTNTGELFF. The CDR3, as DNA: TGTGCCAGCAGTTTGGGGGACAGGACTAACACCGGGGAGCTGTTTTTT.